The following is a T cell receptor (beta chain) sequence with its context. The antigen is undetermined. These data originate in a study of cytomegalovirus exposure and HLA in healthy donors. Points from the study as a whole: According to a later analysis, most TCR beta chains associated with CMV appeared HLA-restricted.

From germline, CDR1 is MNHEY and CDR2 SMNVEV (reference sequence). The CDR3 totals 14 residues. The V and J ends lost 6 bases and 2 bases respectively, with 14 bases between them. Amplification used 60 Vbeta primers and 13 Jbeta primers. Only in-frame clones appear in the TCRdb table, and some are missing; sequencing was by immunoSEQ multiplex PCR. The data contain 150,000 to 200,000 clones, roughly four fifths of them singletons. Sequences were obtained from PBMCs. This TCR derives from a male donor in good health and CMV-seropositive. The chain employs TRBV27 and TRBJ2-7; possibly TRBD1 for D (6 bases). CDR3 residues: CASRSGTLAYEQYF. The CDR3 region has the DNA TGTGCCAGCAGATCCGGGACATTAGCCTACGAGCAGTACTTC.